This T cell receptor beta chain is from a study of PD-1 blockade in classical Hodgkin lymphoma. The study, taken as a whole, reports: With CD4+ cells, TCR diversity rose significantly by C4D1, but not with CD8+ cells.

This table comes from immunoSEQ multiplex PCR, and its TCRdb copy is limited to in-frame clones, with some not included. The sample comprises approximately 50,000 clones, 73% of which are singletons, and about 15% rests with the top ten. V gave up 10 bases and J gave up 2 bases, with 15 bases separating them. Germline CDR1 reads MNHNY; CDR2 reads SVGAGI (reference sequence). CDR3 length equals 13 residues. Every patient relapsed after autologous stem cell transplantation, and brentuximab vedotin exposure varied. A remark on this clone: As yet, its antigen is unknown.

V and J are TRBV6-6 and TRBJ2-7, with D possibly matching TRBD2 (6 bases). This specimen consisted of peripheral blood mononuclear cells (PBMCs), obtained before the second cycle of nivolumab. The TCR sequence derives from a human donor with classical Hodgkin lymphoma. The CDR3 coding sequence is TGTGCCACACGGGGGACGTTCACCTACGAGCAGTACTTC. Its protein product is CATRGTFTYEQYF.